The text below deals with one TCR beta chain. These data are taken from a study of blood T cell repertoires in COVID-19. Assay used: immunoSEQ multiplex PCR; TCRdb lists only in-frame clones, some missing. This table holds 30,000 to 35,000 clones, 75% to 90% found once. CDR1 is SGHTA, CDR2 FQGNSA, per germline. The CDR3 consists of 11 residues. Between the trimmed V and J ends, which lost 5 bases and 4 bases, there was a span of 4 bases. The sequence derives from a man older than 75 with active COVID-19. Sequencing was done on a sample of peripheral blood. The J gene is TRBJ2-3, the V gene TRBV7-2, with unresolved D. CDR3 coding DNA: TGTGCCAGCAGCGCGTCAGATACGCAGTATTTT. It codes for CASSASDTQYF.